This T cell receptor (beta chain) was sequenced for a study of blood T cell repertoires in COVID-19. The length of the CDR3 is 15 residues. V lost 3 bases and J lost 7; bases outside the gene matches: 6. Germline CDR1 reads PRHDT; CDR2 reads FYEKMQ (reference sequence). This clone has a handful of counts. Data came from immunoSEQ multiplex PCR; TCRdb stores just in-frame clones and leaves some out. The profile shows about 160,000 clones, roughly four fifths of them singletons. The sequence was obtained from a man between 60 and 75 years old with active or convalescent COVID-19. The J gene is TRBJ1-3, the V gene TRBV13, with 10 bases matching TRBD1. The sample consisted of peripheral blood. The CDR3 reads CASSFKGTGANTIYF. CDR3 nucleotides: TGTGCCAGCAGCTTTAAAGGGACAGGGGCTAACACCATATATTTT. The whole variable domain, remainder taken from reference TRBV13 and TRBJ1-3, is AAGVIQSPRHLIKEKRETATLKCYPIPRHDTVYWYQQGPGQDPQFLISFYEKMQSDKGSIPDRFSAQQFSDYHSELNMSSLELGDSALYFCASSFKGTGANTIYFGEGSWLTVV.